This entry lists 25 T cell receptor beta chains sequenced from one sample in a study of low-dose radiotherapy and immunotherapy resistance in tumors. Alpha- and beta-chain coverage of first-strand cDNA came from TRAV- and TRBV-specific primers. TCRs were put through about 20 PCR cycles of amplification with Phusion. A constant-region primer and the V-primer adapter served as the primer pair. From the reads, TCRdb called clonotypes with MiXCR, one entry per CDR3 protein. The repertoire has 65,000 to 95,000 distinct CDR3 sequences, less than 20% of them found once; the top ten carry over 1.2%. Time point in this sample: after trial treatment. Specified treatment: LDRT plus nivolumab, ipilimumab, low-dose cyclophosphamide and aspirin (RACIN trial). The source was PBMCs, collected after low-dose radiotherapy plus immunotherapy. All receptors come from a male donor with prostate cancer.

This clonotype was seen at least ten times. This rearrangement joins TRBV11-2 to TRBJ2-5, with 7 nucleotides matching TRBD1. J lost 3 bases, V lost 5 bases, and 9 bases had no gene match. This CDR3 comprises 15 residues. Germline-derived CDR1 and CDR2 are SGHAT and FQNNGV. The CDR3 bases are TGTGCCAGCAGCCCCACGGGACAGCCCAAAGAGACCCAGTACTTC. Translated, it gives CASSPTGQPKETQYF.

This clonotype was picked up many times. V gene TRBV12-3 or TRBV12-4 combines with J gene TRBJ2-4; no clear D. V gave up 3 bases and J gave up 7 bases, with 10 bases separating them. The CDR3 has 13 amino acids. The CDR3 region has the DNA TGTGCCAGCAGTTTGATGACGTGGAACATTCAGTACTTC. Residues: CASSLMTWNIQYF.

In its sample, this clonotype was seen many times. The chain links TRBV7-8 to TRBJ2-4; no clear D. Germline loops: CDR1 SGHVS, CDR2 FQNEAQ. The V end lost 5 bases, the J end lost 10 bases, and 21 bases lay between the germline ends. This CDR3 spans 15 amino acids. The CDR3 DNA reads TGTGCCAGCAGCCCTCGATCAGATGGTTACTCGATTCAGTACTTC. It yields the protein CASSPRSDGYSIQYF. Drawing the rest from reference TRBV7-8 and TRBJ2-4, the complete variable domain is GAGVSQSPRYKVAKRGQDVALRCDPISGHVSLFWYQQALGQGPEFLTYFQNEAQLDKSGLPSDRFFAERPEGSVSTLKIQRTQQEDSAVYLCASSPRSDGYSIQYFGAGTRLSVL.

This clonotype occurred many times. The J gene is TRBJ2-7, the V gene TRBV4-1, with TRBD1 matching 7 bases. The germline V gene encodes CDR1 MGHRA and CDR2 YSYEKL. This CDR3 region has 15 residues. Germline trimming cut 3 bases from V and 2 bases from J; bases unmatched to any gene: 7. CDR3 region: CASSQGDSFPYEQYF. DNA for the CDR3: TGCGCCAGCAGCCAGGGGGACAGCTTTCCCTACGAGCAGTACTTC.

This clonotype was counted ten times or more. The chain uses TRBV14 and TRBJ1-3; D is possibly TRBD1 (5 bases). The CDR3 has 14 amino acids. Trimming took off 4 bases at V and 2 bases at J, with 9 bases between the two ends. Germline V CDR1 and CDR2: SGHDN, FVKESK. The CDR3 nucleotides are TGTGCCAGCAGCCCTCTGGGGCCTGGAAACACCATATATTTT. It translates to CASSPLGPGNTIYF.

At least ten counts were recorded for this clonotype. The rearrangement joins TRBV5-6 to TRBJ2-5; 9 bases line up with TRBD2. This CDR3 contains 16 residues. V gave up 0 bases and J gave up 1 base; unmatched junction bases: 4. CDR1 is SGHDT and CDR2 is YYEEEE in the germline V gene. CDR3 loop: CASSLAGLASQETQYF. CDR3 DNA sequence: TGTGCCAGCAGCTTGGCCGGACTAGCGAGCCAAGAGACCCAGTACTTC.

The V gene is TRBV24-1, the J gene TRBJ2-5; possible D gene TRBD1, 6 bases. The CDR3 is 14 residues long. The V gene lost 4 bases and the J gene lost 3 bases, with 11 bases spanning the gap. Germline V gives CDR1 KGHDR, CDR2 SFDVKD. CDR3 residues: CATSDPRTEETQYF. CDR3 nucleotide sequence: TGTGCCACCAGTGACCCCCGGACAGAAGAGACCCAGTACTTC.

This clonotype has more than one count but fewer than ten. The V and J genes are TRBV18 and TRBJ1-4, with TRBD1 as a possible D gene (5 bases). Germline lookup yields CDR1 KGHSH and CDR2 LQKENI. This CDR3 is built from 14 residues. V was shortened by 6 bases and J by 4 bases, with 12 bases between the two germline ends. CDR3 nucleotides: TGTGCCAGCTCTCCGCAGGGCGGTAATGAAAAACTGTTTTTT. Its translation: CASSPQGGNEKLFF.

The chain joins TRBV11-1 to TRBJ2-7, with TRBD2 matching 7 bases. The CDR3 length is 12 residues. Germline V lookup: CDR1 SGHAT, CDR2 FQDESV (reference sequence). The junction had 2 bases not matched to a gene; V was cut back by 5 bases and J by 4 bases. CDR3 DNA: TGTGCCAGCAGCCACGGGGGGTACGAGCAGTACTTC. Protein sequence: CASSHGGYEQYF.

There are many counts of this clonotype. The chain uses TRBV11-3 and TRBJ1-1; 8 bases are a match to TRBD1. V shed 5 bases, J shed 12 bases, and the junction held 8 bases outside the gene matches. Germline CDR1 and CDR2: SGHNT and YENEEA. The CDR3 covers 12 residues. CDR3 in amino acids: CASSADRGSTFF. The CDR3 DNA follows: TGTGCCAGCAGCGCTGACAGGGGATCAACTTTCTTT.

This clonotype occurred many times. The rearrangement links TRBV28 to TRBJ2-7; D is perhaps TRBD1 (6 bases). Germline CDR1 MDHEN, CDR2 SYDVKM. The CDR3 covers 15 residues. Trimming removed 6 bases at V and 0 bases at J, with 15 bases between. The CDR3 loop reads CASRSPGQNSYEQYF. In nucleotides, the CDR3 is TGTGCCAGCAGATCCCCGGGACAAAACTCCTACGAGCAGTACTTC.

This clonotype has at least ten counts. The chain recombines TRBV28 with TRBJ1-5; perhaps TRBD1 as D (5 bases). V was trimmed by 6 bases and J by 9 bases, leaving 24 bases between them. The CDR3 has 16 amino acids. The V gene's germline CDR1 is MDHEN and CDR2 SYDVKM. For the CDR3, the DNA is TGTGCCAGCAGCCAACCTACCGGGATGCCCCAGGGGCCCCAGCATTTT. Translation gives CASSQPTGMPQGPQHF.

Note on this clonotype: A single base is all that separates this from a far larger clone, so a read error is likely. V is TRBV5-3 and J is TRBJ1-3; D is ambiguous. TRBV5-3 is marked as an open reading frame, function uncertain. There are 15 residues in the CDR3. The CDR3 nucleotides are TGTGCCAGCAGCCGGGGAGGAGACACTGGAAAGACCATATATTTT. It yields the protein CASSRGGDTGKTIYF.

This clonotype was found many times. The chain links TRBV5-1 to TRBJ2-3, with D unresolved. The germline V and J ends were trimmed by 0 bases and 4 bases, with 3 bases remaining between them. CDR1 and CDR2 (germline): SGHRS, YFSETQ. This CDR3 is 12 amino acids long. The CDR3 region is CASSLDADTQYF. CDR3 bases: TGCGCCAGCAGCTTGGACGCAGATACGCAGTATTTT.

This clonotype occurred many times. This chain joins TRBV11-1 and TRBJ2-4, with D perhaps matching TRBD1 (6 bases). CDR1 and CDR2 (germline): SGHAT, FQDESV (reference sequence). CDR3 length equals 13 residues. V gave up 3 bases and J gave up 8 bases, with 11 bases separating them. The CDR3, as DNA: TGTGCCAGCAGCTTCGCAGGGGTGGACATTCAGTACTTC. Its protein is CASSFAGVDIQYF.

This sequence joins TRBV5-4 and TRBJ1-5, with TRBD1 identical over 8 bases. Trimming cost V 1 base and J 7 bases; bases outside gene matches: 4. CDR1 and CDR2 (germline): SGHNT, YYREEE (reference sequence). CDR3 size: 14 residues. The CDR3 reads CASSLRQGIQPQHF. In DNA form, the CDR3 reads TGTGCCAGCAGCTTGAGACAGGGGATACAGCCCCAGCATTTT.

This clonotype came up many times. The chain uses TRBV15 and TRBJ2-7; D is undetermined. V dropped 0 bases and J dropped 7 bases, with 10 bases sitting between them. CDR3 length: 13 residues. CDR1 LNHNV and CDR2 YYDKDF come from the germline V gene (reference sequence). CDR3 loop: CATSRDLGREQYF. The CDR3 DNA reads as TGTGCCACCAGCAGAGATCTAGGTCGGGAGCAGTACTTC.

The table lists this clonotype with a few counts. Here the CDR3 DNA reads TGTGCCTGGAGTGTTTTGACAGGGAACACCGGGGAGCTGTTTTTT. It codes for CAWSVLTGNTGELFF. The chain couples TRBV30 to TRBJ2-2; a possible D gene is TRBD1 (6 bases). Germline V lookup: CDR1 GTSNPN, CDR2 SVGIG (reference sequence). V was trimmed by 0 bases and J by 1 base, leaving 9 bases between them. The length of the CDR3 is 15 residues.

This clonotype has at least ten counts. The chain uses TRBV10-3 and TRBJ1-2, with 7 bases that match TRBD1. V lost 10 bases to trimming and J lost 6 bases; unmatched junction nucleotides: 8. The germline CDR1 and CDR2 sequences are ENHRY and SYGVKD. This CDR3 has 12 residues. CDR3 DNA: TGTGCCACCACCGGGACAGAAGATGGCTACACCTTC. Protein sequence: CATTGTEDGYTF.

This clonotype was counted ten times or more. The chain recombines TRBV3-1 with TRBJ2-1; D is unresolved. This CDR3 is 15 amino acids long. The germline V gene encodes CDR1 LGHDT and CDR2 YNNKEL (reference sequence). Deletions cut 2 bases from V and 2 bases from J, with 10 bases between. CDR3 residues: CASSQQNGPYNEQFF. CDR3 nucleotides: TGTGCCAGCAGCCAACAAAACGGACCCTACAATGAGCAGTTCTTC.

The rearrangement links TRBV12-3 or TRBV12-4 to TRBJ1-2; 9 bases agree with TRBD1. This CDR3 is built from 12 residues. The ends lost 8 bases at V and 8 bases at J; junction bases unmatched: 6. CDR3 sequence (DNA): TGTGCCAGCGGGGGGACAGGGTTCGGCTACACCTTC. It yields the protein CASGGTGFGYTF.

On this clonotype itself: One end of the junction does not line up with germline, which may come from a read error. This chain links TRBV4-1 with TRBJ1-3; D is unclear. Germline V gene data show CDR1 as MGHRA and CDR2 as YSYEKL. The CDR3 covers 16 residues. This CDR3 is CASSQDIPGSGNTIYF. Here the CDR3 DNA reads TGCGCCAGCAGTCAAGATATACCTGGCTCTGGAAACACCATATATTTT.

In its sample, this clonotype was seen many times. The V gene is TRBV18, the J gene TRBJ1-2; 11 nucleotides align to TRBD1. The CDR3 is 16 residues long. V dropped 6 bases and J dropped 5; count of bases not matched to a gene: 11. Looked up from germline, CDR1 is KGHSH and CDR2 is LQKENI. The CDR3 spells CASSDGTGGASYGYTF. CDR3 bases: TGTGCCAGCTCCGACGGGACAGGGGGTGCCTCGTATGGCTACACCTTC.

This clonotype was counted many times. The rearrangement links TRBV20-1 to TRBJ1-2; 10 bases agree with TRBD1. The CDR3 is made up of 15 amino acids. Germline V lookup: CDR1 DFQATT, CDR2 SNEGSKA (reference sequence). Trimming cost V 4 bases and J 3 bases; bases outside gene matches: 8. CDR3 sequence reads: CSAIGQGEGYYGYTF. The CDR3 DNA reads as TGCAGTGCTATTGGACAGGGGGAGGGCTACTATGGCTACACCTTC.

The sample holds many counts of this clonotype. V usage is TRBV6-5 and J usage is TRBJ1-1; D remains unclear. CDR3 length: 14 amino acids. Trimming removed 6 bases at V and 2 bases at J, with 13 bases between. Germline V gene lookup returns CDR1 MNHEY and CDR2 SVGAGI. The CDR3 here is CASRTVGFNTEAFF. The DNA of the CDR3 is TGTGCCAGCAGAACGGTCGGTTTTAACACTGAAGCTTTCTTT.